Listed below are T cell receptor beta chains from one sample, sequenced in a study of blood T cells in healthy people across ages. One entry per CDR3 protein results from TCRdb running MiXCR on the 5' RACE reads. The table records 950,000 to 1,200,000 distinct CDR3 sequences, about two fifths of them present only once. Sequenced: blood. The source is a man between 18 and 29 years old in good health. Both conserved end residues are part of each CDR3. The D gene is left open where the match is weak. Size is omitted from some rows. Given values are once, few, many or a class for expanded clones.

-	TRBV28	TRBJ2-3	-	CASSPPSRDTDTQYF	TGTGCCAGCAGTCCCCCTAGCAGAGACACAGATACGCAGTATTTT
-	TRBV9	TRBJ2-3	TRBD2	CASSVSGGLGTDTQYF	TGTGCCAGCAGCGTAAGCGGGGGCCTAGGCACAGATACGCAGTATTTT
few	TRBV7-9	TRBJ2-7	-	CASSVRQESYEQYF	TGTGCCAGCAGCGTGAGACAGGAGTCCTACGAGCAGTACTTC
-	TRBV27	TRBJ1-2	-	CASSLKGLARGYTF	TGTGCCAGCAGTTTAAAAGGTCTTGCGAGAGGCTACACCTTC
-	TRBV9	TRBJ1-1	TRBD1	CASSARDRENTEAFF	TGTGCCAGCAGCGCACGGGACAGGGAGAACACTGAAGCTTTCTTT
-	TRBV5-1	TRBJ1-5	-	CASSPGDGSNQPQHF	TGCGCCAGCAGCCCGGGGGACGGTAGCAATCAGCCCCAGCATTTT
once	TRBV7-2	TRBJ1-4	TRBD1	CASSFHRQGASEKLFF	TGTGCCAGCAGCTTTCATAGACAGGGGGCGAGTGAAAAACTGTTTTTT
few	TRBV6-2/TRBV6-3	TRBJ2-7	-	CASSYSSGRSSYEQYF	TGTGCCAGCAGTTACTCCAGCGGGCGGAGCTCCTACGAGCAGTACTTC
few	TRBV4-1	TRBJ1-5	-	CASSQTTVRDQPQHF	TGCGCCAGCAGCCAGACGACAGTGAGAGATCAGCCCCAGCATTTT
few	TRBV11-2	TRBJ1-1	-	CASSSYRGTAGTEAFF	TGTGCCAGCAGCTCCTATAGGGGGACGGCGGGCACTGAAGCTTTCTTT
few	TRBV12-3/TRBV12-4	TRBJ2-7	-	CASSLGQVDYEQYF	TGTGCCAGCAGTTTAGGGCAGGTAGACTACGAGCAGTACTTC
once	TRBV6-5	TRBJ1-1	-	CASGRAYGAFF	TGTGCCAGCGGGAGGGCCTACGGAGCTTTCTTT
few	TRBV7-8	TRBJ1-2	-	CASSLTLIRGNYGYTF	TGTGCCAGCAGTTTAACCCTGATACGGGGGAACTATGGCTACACCTTC
many	TRBV2	TRBJ1-5	-	CASSEGGQPQHF	TGTGCCAGCAGTGAGGGGGGTCAGCCCCAGCATTTT
few	TRBV7-9	TRBJ2-3	-	CASSLVRGPKDTQYF	TGTGCCAGCAGCTTAGTTCGGGGCCCCAAGGATACGCAGTATTTT
once	TRBV13	TRBJ2-1	TRBD2	CASKEWTSGGYNEQFF	TGTGCCAGCAAAGAGTGGACTAGCGGGGGGTACAATGAGCAGTTCTTC
-	TRBV6-2/TRBV6-3	TRBJ1-6	-	CASSYSRGSPLHF	TGTGCCAGCAGTTACAGCAGGGGATCACCCCTCCACTTT
few	TRBV24-1	TRBJ2-1	-	CATSDSGQGKSNEQFF	-
few	TRBV27	TRBJ1-2	-	CASSLGNRSPGYTF	TGTGCCAGCAGTTTAGGAAACCGCTCCCCTGGCTACACCTTC
-	TRBV20-1	TRBJ1-2	-	CSASAPGVGYTF	TGCAGTGCTAGTGCGCCCGGGGTGGGCTACACCTTC
many	TRBV10-3	TRBJ1-2	TRBD1	CAISAIKSGTGIGYTF	TGTGCCATCAGTGCTATAAAATCCGGGACAGGGATCGGCTACACCTTC
few	TRBV7-2	TRBJ1-2	-	CASSLVGQLNYGYTF	TGTGCCAGCAGCTTAGTCGGACAGTTAAACTATGGCTACACCTTC
-	TRBV20-1	TRBJ1-5	-	CSARDSGQVWQPQHF	TGCAGTGCTAGAGATTCCGGGCAGGTTTGGCAGCCCCAGCATTTT
-	TRBV7-9	TRBJ2-5	TRBD2	CASSFHRGGEETQYF	TGTGCCAGCAGCTTCCACCGGGGGGGAGAAGAGACCCAGTACTTC
-	TRBV6-6	TRBJ1-2	-	CASSYPLDTDYGYTF	TGTGCCAGCAGTTACCCCCTAGACACGGATTATGGCTACACCTTC
few	TRBV4-2	TRBJ2-7	-	CASSQLKTPVLNEQYF	TGTGCCAGCAGCCAATTGAAGACCCCGGTCTTGAATGAGCAGTACTTC
-	TRBV4-2	TRBJ1-5	-	CASSQDTGRSGNQPQHF	TGTGCCAGCAGCCAAGATACAGGGCGAAGTGGCAATCAGCCCCAGCATTTT
-	TRBV7-9	TRBJ2-3	-	CASLDGGAPTKYF	TGTGCCAGCTTAGATGGGGGGGCTCCAACTAAGTATTTT
-	TRBV20-1	TRBJ1-5	-	CSARGGPLGNQPQHF	TGCAGTGCTAGAGGGGGGCCATTAGGGAATCAGCCCCAGCATTTT
-	TRBV6-2/TRBV6-3	TRBJ2-5	TRBD1	CASSPIQGLDNEQYF	TGTGCCAGCAGTCCAATACAGGGGTTGGACAATGAGCAGTACTTC
few	TRBV9	TRBJ2-1	-	CASSAHRGDNEQFF	TGTGCCAGCAGCGCACACCGGGGTGACAATGAGCAGTTCTTC
few	TRBV6-5	TRBJ1-2	TRBD1	CASSSNDRGLNYGYTF	TGTGCCAGCAGTTCTAATGACAGGGGCCTCAACTATGGCTACACCTTC
few	TRBV6-5	TRBJ2-3	-	CATYGQENTDTQYF	TGTGCCACCTACGGGCAGGAGAACACAGATACGCAGTATTTT
-	TRBV2	TRBJ1-6	-	CASSVRVDNSPLHF	TGTGCCAGCAGCGTCAGGGTAGACAATTCACCCCTCCACTTT
few	TRBV20-1	TRBJ2-1	TRBD2	CSAFPRGSGGHEQFF	TGCAGTGCTTTCCCCCGTGGTAGCGGGGGCCATGAGCAGTTCTTC
-	TRBV30	TRBJ2-7	-	CAWDTGTYNNEQYF	TGTGCCTGGGATACCGGGACCTATAACAATGAGCAGTACTTC
few	TRBV20-1	TRBJ2-3	-	CSALPFSTDTQYF	TGCAGTGCTCTCCCGTTTAGCACAGATACGCAGTATTTT
-	TRBV29-1	TRBJ2-7	-	CSLSLESSYNEQYF	TGCAGCTTATCACTAGAAAGCTCCTACAATGAGCAGTACTTC
-	TRBV25-1	TRBJ1-2	TRBD1	CASSGGQGTIYGYTF	TGTGCCAGCAGTGGCGGACAGGGAACGATATATGGCTACACCTTC
-	TRBV4-1	TRBJ2-1	TRBD2	CASSQPTSGGFNEQFF	TGCGCCAGCAGCCAACCGACTAGCGGGGGTTTCAATGAGCAGTTCTTC
few	TRBV4-3	TRBJ1-4	-	CASSGDGLNEKLFF	TGCGCCAGCAGCGGGGACGGACTTAATGAAAAACTGTTTTTT
-	TRBV20-1	TRBJ2-1	-	CSASLATIYNEQFF	TGCAGTGCTAGTCTAGCGACGATCTACAATGAGCAGTTCTTC
-	TRBV7-2	TRBJ2-3	-	CASSLAQPPDTQYF	TGTGCCAGCAGCTTAGCGCAACCCCCAGATACGCAGTATTTT
-	TRBV20-1	TRBJ2-6	-	CSADDGANVLTF	TGCAGTGCTGACGATGGGGCCAACGTCCTGACTTTC
-	TRBV5-1	TRBJ2-3	-	CASSYGTAKKDTQYF	TGCGCCAGCAGCTACGGGACGGCCAAAAAAGATACGCAGTATTTT
-	TRBV4-1	TRBJ1-1	TRBD1	CASSQDMGRGGTEAFF	TGCGCCAGCAGCCAAGATATGGGCAGGGGGGGGACTGAAGCTTTCTTT
few	TRBV7-3	TRBJ2-1	TRBD2	CASSLRGGELHNEQFF	TGTGCCAGCAGCTTAAGGGGGGGAGAGCTTCACAATGAGCAGTTCTTC
-	TRBV6-2/TRBV6-3	TRBJ2-5	-	CASGYGRGWETQYF	TGTGCCAGCGGTTATGGCAGGGGATGGGAGACCCAGTACTTC
few	TRBV20-1	TRBJ1-1	TRBD1	CSARDNFQGALDTEAFF	TGCAGTGCTAGAGATAATTTTCAGGGGGCCTTAGATACTGAAGCTTTCTTT
few	TRBV3-1	TRBJ2-3	-	CASSQPTGGTDTQYF	TGTGCCAGCAGCCAGCCGACAGGAGGCACAGATACGCAGTATTTT
-	TRBV27	TRBJ2-3	-	CASSLFRTDTQYF	TGTGCCAGCAGTTTATTTCGGACAGATACGCAGTATTTT
few	TRBV4-1	TRBJ1-1	TRBD1	CASSQPLTGGMNTEAFF	TGCGCCAGCAGCCAACCCTTGACAGGGGGAATGAACACTGAAGCTTTCTTT
-	TRBV2	TRBJ2-1	TRBD1	CATFPDRASYNEQFF	TGTGCCACCTTCCCGGACAGGGCATCCTACAATGAGCAGTTCTTC
-	TRBV9	TRBJ2-1	-	CASSSNPLQETQFF	TGTGCCAGCAGCTCGAACCCTCTCCAAGAGACCCAGTTCTTC
-	TRBV27	TRBJ1-1	-	CASSLQGAFF	TGTGCCAGCAGTTTACAGGGAGCTTTCTTT
-	TRBV2	TRBJ2-7	-	CASSEELALEQYF	TGTGCCAGCAGTGAGGAGTTAGCCCTCGAGCAGTACTTC
-	TRBV14	TRBJ2-3	TRBD1	CASSQPRTGPTYF	TGTGCCAGCAGCCAACCAAGGACAGGTCCCACGTATTTT
-	TRBV14	TRBJ1-1	-	CASSQLQVRGAFF	TGTGCCAGCAGCCAATTACAAGTAAGGGGAGCTTTCTTT
few	TRBV12-3/TRBV12-4	TRBJ2-1	TRBD1	CASRWTSGDRGKKFF	TGTGCCAGCAGATGGACATCCGGAGACAGGGGTAAGAAGTTCTTC